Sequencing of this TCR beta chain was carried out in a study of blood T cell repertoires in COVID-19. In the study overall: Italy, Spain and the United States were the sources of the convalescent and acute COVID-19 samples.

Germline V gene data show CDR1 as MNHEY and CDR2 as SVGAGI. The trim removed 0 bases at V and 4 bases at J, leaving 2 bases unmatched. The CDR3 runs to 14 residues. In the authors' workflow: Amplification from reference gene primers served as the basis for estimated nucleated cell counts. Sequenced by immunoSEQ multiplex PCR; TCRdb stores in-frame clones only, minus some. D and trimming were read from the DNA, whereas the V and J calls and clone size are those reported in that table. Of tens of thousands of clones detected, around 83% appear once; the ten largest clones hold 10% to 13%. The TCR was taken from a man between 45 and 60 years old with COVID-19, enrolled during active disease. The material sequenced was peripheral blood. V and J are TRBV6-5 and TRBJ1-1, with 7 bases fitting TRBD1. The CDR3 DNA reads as TGTGCCAGCAGTTACTCAGGGGGCCTCACTGAAGCTTTCTTT. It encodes CASSYSGGLTEAFF.